Here is one T cell receptor (beta chain) with its context. Method: immunoSEQ multiplex PCR; TCRdb's copy keeps in-frame clones and lacks some. The profile shows 350,000 to 500,000 clones, about 88% of them singletons. The data were taken from a study of Ad26.COV2.S vaccination and SARS-CoV-2 variants. Overall study: Donor participated within the Ad26.COV2.S arm of the COV1001 trial. Intramuscular Ad26.COV2.S at 5x10^10 or 1x10^11 viral particles.

After removal of 5 bases from V and 13 bases from J, the junction contained 8 bases not matched to a gene. The CDR3 length is 14 residues. Germline V gives CDR1 LNHDA, CDR2 SQIVND (reference sequence). Noted treatment: 15 to 20 received Ad26.COV2.S at low or high dose, single or two shots; several received placebo; per-sample allocation not given. Specimens were obtained on day 63 following the first vaccine or placebo injection. A Boston donor was an adult aged 18-55 years. The sample in question was peripheral blood, obtained in a trial of Ad26.COV2.S vaccine versus placebo. This rearrangement joins TRBV19 to TRBJ1-4, with 12 bases that match TRBD1. The clonotype was recovered from a person between 18 and 65 years old who received the Ad26.COV2.S COVID-19 vaccine or a placebo. The CDR3 DNA reads as TGTGCCAGTAGTCCCGGGACAGGGGGCCGTGTACTGTTTTTT. This translates into CASSPGTGGRVLFF.